A selection of T cell receptor beta chains follows, all from one sample in a study of vaccination and CD4 T cells after COVID-19. For these TCRs, the target antigens are not known. TCRdb reanalysed the PCR reads using MiXCR and keeps one entry per CDR3 protein. The sample shows tens of thousands of distinct CDR3 sequences, approximately 44% of them seen only once. Sequenced here: CD4+ T cells from blood, cultured in vitro, sampled before SARS-CoV-2 vaccination. The receptors come from a human donor who received a COVID-19 vaccine. CDR3s include the opening cysteine and the closing phenylalanine or tryptophan. Each record gives: D gene, J gene, V gene, clone size, CDR3 DNA, CDR3 protein. D genes are given only for firm matches. For some rows the clone size is stated as once, few or many, or as a class when expanded; others skip it.

TRBD1,TRBJ2-7,TRBV20-1,.,TGCAGTGCTAGAGATCCCATCCGCACCGGGACAGGGGTATACGAGCAGTACTTC,CSARDPIRTGTGVYEQYF
.,TRBJ2-5,TRBV5-1,.,TGCGCCAGCAGCTCCCAGCTAGCGGAGACCCAGTACTTC,CASSSQLAETQYF
.,TRBJ2-5,TRBV20-1,few,TGCAGTGGGACAGTACAAGAGACCCAGTACTTC,CSGTVQETQYF
.,TRBJ1-6,TRBV12-3/TRBV12-4,few,TGTGCCAGCAGTTTTGTAGGTGATTCACCCCTCCACTTT,CASSFVGDSPLHF
TRBD2,TRBJ2-3,TRBV7-2,once,TGTGCCAGCAGCTTAGATACGGGGGGAGGCACAGATACGCAGTATTTT,CASSLDTGGGTDTQYF
TRBD1,TRBJ1-3,TRBV18,.,TGTGCCAGCTCATCTGGGACAGGGGAACTTGCTGGAAACACCATATATTTT,CASSSGTGELAGNTIYF
.,TRBJ1-1,TRBV6-1,few,TGTGCCAGCAGTGTGACTGAACTGAGGGAGGCTGAAGCTTTCTTT,CASSVTELREAEAFF
TRBD1,TRBJ1-2,TRBV6-1,.,TGTGCCAGCAGCGCGAATTTCGGGACAGTCTACCTAGCTAACTATGGCTACACCTTC,CASSANFGTVYLANYGYTF
.,TRBJ1-5,TRBV12-3/TRBV12-4,.,TGTGCCAGCAGTTTGGCGGGCAATCAGCCCCAGCATTTT,CASSLAGNQPQHF
.,TRBJ1-5,TRBV21-1,few,TGTGCCAGCGAAAATAAAGAGGCAGGAATGAGTGGCAATCAGCCCCAGCATTTT,CASENKEAGMSGNQPQHF
.,TRBJ2-3,TRBV11-3,.,TGTGCCAGCAGCTTAGGGTCCAGCACAGATACGCAGTATTTT,CASSLGSSTDTQYF
.,TRBJ1-2,TRBV7-8,.,TGTGCCAGCAGCTTGGACGGGAACTATGGCTACACCTTC,CASSLDGNYGYTF
.,TRBJ1-5,TRBV6-1,.,TGTGCCAGCAGGGAGGGATGGGGCAGGGATAGCAATCAGCCCCAGCATTTT,CASREGWGRDSNQPQHF
.,TRBJ1-2,TRBV2,.,TGTGCCAGCAGTGTAGCCAGGGACCACCTCCGGGGCTACACCTTC,CASSVARDHLRGYTF
.,TRBJ2-5,TRBV20-1,.,TGCAGTGCTAGAGACTTTTCATTGCCCAGACTCCAAGAGACCCAGTACTTC,CSARDFSLPRLQETQYF
.,TRBJ1-5,TRBV2,.,TGTGCCAGCTCCGTCGGGAGGGCGAACAATCAGCCCCAGCATTTT,CASSVGRANNQPQHF
.,TRBJ2-4,TRBV6-1,.,TGTGCCAGCAGTCCTACACTAGCCCGGAACATTCAGTACTTC,CASSPTLARNIQYF
.,TRBJ1-5,TRBV1,.,TGCACCAGCAGCCGTAAGGACAGGGCCCTTCAGCCCCAGCATTTT,CTSSRKDRALQPQHF
TRBD2,TRBJ2-4,TRBV20-1,.,TGCAGTGCTAGAGATACTAGCGGGGGGGCGGGAAACATTCAGTACTTC,CSARDTSGGAGNIQYF
.,TRBJ1-6,TRBV19,.,TGTGCCAGTAGTGCGTATAATTCACCCCTCCACTTT,CASSAYNSPLHF
TRBD2,TRBJ2-5,TRBV7-3,.,TGTGCCAGCAGCTTAGGTAGCGGGGGGGCCCAGACCCAGTACTTC,CASSLGSGGAQTQYF
TRBD1,TRBJ2-1,TRBV5-4,.,TGTGCCAGCAGCAACTTAGGGACAGGCAGCTACAATGAGCAGTTCTTC,CASSNLGTGSYNEQFF
TRBD1,TRBJ2-3,TRBV20-1,few,TGCAGTGCTAGATCGGGGACAGGGGCAGATACGCAGTATTTT,CSARSGTGADTQYF
.,TRBJ2-1,TRBV19,once,TGTGCCAGTAGTATAGAGGGCAGACCGAGTGATGAGCAGTTCTTC,CASSIEGRPSDEQFF
.,TRBJ1-2,TRBV20-1,.,TGCAGTGCGTCACAGGGAAACTATGGCTACACCTTC,CSASQGNYGYTF
TRBD1,TRBJ2-3,TRBV27,few,TGTGCCAGCAGCCAGGACAGGTCCACAGATACGCAGTATTTT,CASSQDRSTDTQYF